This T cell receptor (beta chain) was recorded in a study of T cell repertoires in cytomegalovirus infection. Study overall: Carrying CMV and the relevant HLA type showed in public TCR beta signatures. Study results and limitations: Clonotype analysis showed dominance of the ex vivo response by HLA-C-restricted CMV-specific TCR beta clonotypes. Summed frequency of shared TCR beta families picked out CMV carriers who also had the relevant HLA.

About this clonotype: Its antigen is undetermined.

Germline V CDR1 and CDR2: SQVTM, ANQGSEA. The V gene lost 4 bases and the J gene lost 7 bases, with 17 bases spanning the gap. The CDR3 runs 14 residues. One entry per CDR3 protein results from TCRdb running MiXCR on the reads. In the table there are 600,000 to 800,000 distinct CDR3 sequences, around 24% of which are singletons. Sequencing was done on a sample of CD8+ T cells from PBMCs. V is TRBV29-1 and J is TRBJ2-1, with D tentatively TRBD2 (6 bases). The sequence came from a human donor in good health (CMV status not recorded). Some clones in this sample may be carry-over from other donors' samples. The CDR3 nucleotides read TGCAGCGTTGTATTCCGGGGCCGGGGGAATGAGCAGTTCTTC. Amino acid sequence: CSVVFRGRGNEQFF.